This TCR beta chain is drawn from a study of T cell responses to AZD1222 COVID-19 vaccine. The overall study: Whether given at about 4 or about 12 weeks, second doses were pooled. General study results and limits: Spike as a whole was targeted by vaccine-associated CD4 TCRs, dominant at 160-218 and 743-854. A mostly white British donor set with more females was recruited, and clonal diversity was possibly underestimated.

On this clone itself: What it binds is not known.

Generated by immunoSEQ multiplex PCR, the TCRdb table keeps only in-frame clones and is missing some. The sample holds around 140,000 clones, approximately 90% seen once. The CDR3 is 15 amino acids. Trimming cost V 4 bases and J 2 bases, with 16 bases left between them. Germline V lookup: CDR1 SGHRS, CDR2 YFSETQ. The clonotype originates from an adult in good health. Sequences were derived from peripheral blood, sampled on day 0 of AZD1222 vaccination. The rearrangement uses TRBV5-1 and TRBJ2-7; D perhaps matches TRBD1 (5 bases). In nucleotides, the CDR3 is TGCGCCAGCAGCCCTGGACAAGACCGAACCTACGAGCAGTACTTC. It yields the protein CASSPGQDRTYEQYF.